The table lists the clone carrying this T cell receptor (beta chain) with a count of one. Antigen unknown. The length of the CDR3 is 16 residues. CDR1 is SEHNR and CDR2 is FQNEAQ in the germline V gene (reference sequence). The V and J ends lost 5 bases and 5 bases, in that order; junction bases with no gene match: 10. This record belongs to a study of chemoradiotherapy in HPV16-positive cancers. Study background: Functional T-cell assays on a couple of HPV16-positive patients' cells defined candidate HPV-specific clones and common TCR motifs.

The study's findings and limits: Candidate HPV-specific clones and E7-related TCR motifs grew in tumor during treatment.

Sequencing used immunoSEQ multiplex PCR; TCRdb keeps in-frame clones, though not all of them. The sample consists of about 17,000 clones, 85% to 95% of them appearing once. The sequencing here drew on blood, taken from a patient who underwent chemoradiotherapy. This chain links TRBV7-9 with TRBJ2-3, with TRBD2 identical over 10 bases. This TCR came from a human donor with HPV-associated anogenital cancer. Written as DNA, the CDR3 is TGTGCCAGCAGCCCCAAATACGGACTAGCGGTAGATACGCAGTATTTT. This codes for CASSPKYGLAVDTQYF.